This entry lists 21 T cell receptor beta chains sequenced from one sample in a study of CD8+CD57+ T cells in acquired aplastic anemia. Both TCR beta VDJ combination and CDR3 sequence profiling were carried out. Genomic DNA was the template for this profiling. TCRdb redid the calling of the reads with MiXCR, one entry per CDR3 protein. This sample has roughly 150,000 distinct CDR3 sequences, with approximately 44% found just once. Individuals selected for sequencing had exhibited CD8+CD57+ cell expansion on flow cytometry. The sample comprised sorted CD4+, CD8+, or CD8+CD57+ T cells (not recorded which) from PBMCs. The origin of the receptors is a human donor with aplastic anemia.

V is TRBV20-1 and J is TRBJ2-5, with TRBD1 matching 9 bases. The junction had 4 bases not matched to a gene; V was cut back by 3 bases and J by 5 bases. The V gene's germline CDR1 is DFQATT and CDR2 SNEGSKA (reference sequence). This CDR3 contains 13 residues. This CDR3 reads CSARRTGAETQYF. CDR3 nucleotide sequence: TGCAGTGCTAGGAGGACAGGGGCGGAGACCCAGTACTTC.

The rearrangement links TRBV10-3 to TRBJ1-6; D is undetermined. The V gene lost 5 bases and the J gene lost 7 bases, with 9 bases spanning the gap. This CDR3 has 13 residues. Germline V gives CDR1 ENHRY, CDR2 SYGVKD. The CDR3 reads CAISPDGNSPLHF. In DNA form, the CDR3 reads TGTGCCATCAGTCCTGACGGCAATTCACCCCTCCACTTT.

This clonotype came up many times. The chain couples TRBV24-1 to TRBJ2-1; 7 bases align to TRBD1. The germline V gene has CDR1 KGHDR and CDR2 SFDVKD. J gave up 5 bases and V 2 bases, and 2 bases lay outside the gene matches. The CDR3 length is 14 residues. DNA of the CDR3: TGTGCCACCAGTGATTACGGACAGGACAATGAGCAGTTCTTC. It codes for CATSDYGQDNEQFF.

Comment on this clonotype: This clone may be a read error of a much larger clone one base away. The chain is built from TRBV12-3 or TRBV12-4 and TRBJ1-1; D not certain. CDR3 length: 14 residues. Here the CDR3 reads CASSLQVMNTGAFF. In DNA, the CDR3 is TGTGCCAGCAGCCTTCAAGTCATGAACACTGGAGCTTTCTTT.

This clonotype was picked up a small number of times. This rearrangement joins TRBV11-3 to TRBJ2-1; tentatively, D is TRBD2 (6 bases). The CDR3 runs to 16 residues. Germline values: CDR1 SGHNT, CDR2 YENEEA. Between the trimmed V and J ends, which lost 5 bases and 5 bases, there was a span of 19 bases. The CDR3 DNA sequence: TGTGCCAGCAGCGCCCACTGGAGTAGCGGAAACAATGAGCAGTTCTTC. Amino acids: CASSAHWSSGNNEQFF.

The CDR3 sequence is CASSLDRPYEQYF. CDR3 coding DNA: TGTGCCAGCAGCTTAGACAGGCCCTACGAGCAGTACTTC. The rearrangement uses TRBV7-7 and TRBJ2-7; TRBD1 might be the D (5 bases). CDR1 SSHAT and CDR2 FNYEAQ come from the germline V gene (reference sequence). The CDR3 contains 13 residues. The germline V and J ends were trimmed by 1 base and 2 bases, with 6 bases remaining between them.

The chain uses TRBV7-2 and TRBJ2-7; D call uncertain. The length of the CDR3 is 14 residues. Germline V gives CDR1 SGHTA, CDR2 FQGNSA. Deletions cut 3 bases from V and 0 bases from J, with 9 bases between. The chain's CDR3 is CASSFYGFSYEQYF. The DNA for the CDR3 is TGTGCCAGCAGCTTTTACGGTTTCTCCTACGAGCAGTACTTC. The full variable domain, its missing parts supplied by reference TRBV7-2 and TRBJ2-7, is GAGVSQSPSNKVTEKGKDVELRCDPISGHTALYWYRQSLGQGLEFLIYFQGNSAPDKSGLPSDRFSAERTGGSVSTLTIQRTQQEDSAVYLCASSFYGFSYEQYFGPGTRLTVT.

The J gene is TRBJ1-4, the V gene TRBV24-1; no reliable D call. Germline values: CDR1 KGHDR, CDR2 SFDVKD. Trimming took 5 bases from V and 0 from J, leaving 6 bases between them. The CDR3 runs 14 residues. The CDR3 reads CATSVMTTNEKLFF. CDR3 coding DNA: TGTGCCACCAGTGTTATGACAACTAATGAAAAACTGTTTTTT.

The gene calls are TRBV20-1 and TRBJ2-5, with D possibly TRBD1 on 6 matching bases. There are 13 residues in the CDR3. V was clipped by 3 bases and J by 2 bases, with 10 bases between them. Germline CDR1 is DFQATT and CDR2 is SNEGSKA (reference sequence). The CDR3 loop reads CSASRTVQETQYF. DNA for the CDR3: TGCAGTGCTAGTAGGACAGTTCAAGAGACCCAGTACTTC.

This clonotype appeared a single time. A clone one base away is much larger, so this may be a read error. The chain links TRBV13 to TRBJ2-1; 13 bases agree with TRBD2. J was trimmed by 8 bases and V by 1 base; bases with no gene match: 5. This CDR3 is built from 16 residues. Germline values: CDR1 PRHDT, CDR2 FYEKMQ (reference sequence). The DNA for the CDR3 is TGTGCCAGCAGCTTAGTCGGACTAGCGGGAGAACATGAGCAGTTCTTC. It translates to CASSLVGLAGEHEQFF.

The chain recombines TRBV27 with TRBJ2-7, with D unresolved. V gave up 2 bases and J gave up 7 bases, with 6 bases separating them. This CDR3 comprises 11 residues. The V gene's germline CDR1 is MNHEY and CDR2 SMNVEV (reference sequence). CDR3 coding DNA: TGTGCCAGCAGTTTAGGGTATGAGCAGTACGTC. It yields the protein CASSLGYEQYV.

For this clonotype: This could be a read error, since a much larger clone is one nucleotide away. The chain carries TRBV11-2 and TRBJ2-2, with D perhaps TRBD1 (5 bases). The CDR3 consists of 16 residues. The germline V gene encodes CDR1 SGHAT and CDR2 FQNNGV. V shed 2 bases and J shed 6 bases, with 16 bases lying between them. CDR3 nucleotide sequence: TGTGCCAGCAGCTTAACCCCAGGGTACCACGCCGGGGAGCTGTTTTTT. It translates to CASSLTPGYHAGELFF. The entire variable domain, with the rest obtained from reference TRBV11-2 and TRBJ2-2, is as follows: EAGVAQSPRYKIIEKRQSVAFWCNPISGHATLYWYQQILGQGPKLLIQFQNNGVVDDSQLPKDRFSAERLKGVDSTLKIQPAKLEDSAVYLCASSLTPGYHAGELFFGEGSRLTVL.

In the case of this clonotype: An end of the junction differs from the germline gene, which may be a read error. The CDR3 here is CACSSMDEQFF. The CDR3 bases are TGTGCCTGCAGCTCAATGGATGAGCAGTTCTTC. V usage is TRBV7-9 and J usage is TRBJ2-1; D gene ambiguous. The length of the CDR3 is 11 residues. Looked up from germline, CDR1 is SEHNR and CDR2 is FQNEAQ (reference sequence).

This clonotype was detected ten times or more. For the CDR3, the DNA is TGTGCCAGCAGCTTACCGACAGGAAATACGCAGTATTTT. This codes for CASSLPTGNTQYF. The chain recombines TRBV11-3 with TRBJ2-3; D possibly corresponds to TRBD1 (6 bases). This CDR3 region has 13 residues. Germline V gene sequence: CDR1 SGHNT, CDR2 YENEEA. V was clipped by 2 bases and J by 7 bases, with 10 bases between them.

The J gene is TRBJ1-1, the V gene TRBV4-2, with a tentative D call TRBD1 (5 bases). V was pared by 4 bases and J by 1 base, with 13 bases between. CDR1 is LGHNA and CDR2 is YNFKEQ in the germline V gene. This CDR3 spans 15 amino acids. The DNA of the CDR3 is TGTGCCAGCAGCCGCCCAGGGAGAGAGAACACTGAAGCTTTCTTT. This codes for CASSRPGRENTEAFF.

A single count supports this clonotype. The chain joins TRBV19 to TRBJ1-2, with D possibly TRBD1 on 6 matching bases. The length of the CDR3 is 16 residues. Per the germline V gene, CDR1 is LNHDA and CDR2 is SQIVND (reference sequence). V was clipped by 2 bases and J by 0 bases, with 13 bases between them. CDR3 nucleotide sequence: TGTGCCAGTAGTATATACAGGGACGTAGCTAACTATGGCTACACCTTC. It yields the protein CASSIYRDVANYGYTF.

This clonotype was seen once. This CDR3 reads CASSSRPPSYNEQFF. CDR3 nucleotide sequence: TGTGCCAGCAGTTCGCGACCGCCCTCCTACAATGAGCAGTTCTTC. This chain uses TRBV2 with TRBJ2-1, with D unresolved. The CDR3 totals 15 residues. Trimming stripped 5 bases from V and 0 bases from J, with 11 bases between. Germline CDR1 is SNHLY and CDR2 is FYNNEI.

This rearrangement joins TRBV11-2 to TRBJ2-1, with 12 bases lining up with TRBD2. V shed 5 bases and J 6 bases; nucleotides not matched to a gene: 5. CDR1 and CDR2 from the germline V gene are SGHAT and FQNNGV. The CDR3 has 15 residues. Here the CDR3 reads CASSAGLAGINEQFF. In nucleotides, the CDR3 is TGTGCCAGCAGCGCCGGACTAGCGGGAATCAATGAGCAGTTCTTC.

This clonotype was seen at least ten times. The rearrangement uses TRBV5-1 and TRBJ2-3; TRBD2 aligns across 7 bases. The CDR3 spans 16 residues. Germline V lookup: CDR1 SGHRS, CDR2 YFSETQ. The V segment lost 0 bases and the J segment 0 bases; nucleotides outside the gene matches: 4. As DNA, the CDR3 is TGCGCCAGCAGCTTGGGGACTAGGGGTAGCACAGATACGCAGTATTTT. Its translation: CASSLGTRGSTDTQYF.

In its sample, this clonotype was seen many times. The chain is built from TRBV19 and TRBJ2-2; weak D call: TRBD2 (6 bases). The CDR3 loop spans 14 amino acids. V was pared by 3 bases and J by 6 bases, with 11 bases between. Germline V gives CDR1 LNHDA, CDR2 SQIVND (reference sequence). CDR3: CASSIGGVSGELFF. CDR3 in DNA: TGTGCCAGTAGTATCGGCGGGGTCTCCGGGGAGCTGTTTTTT.

The chain is built from TRBV15 and TRBJ2-7; 9 bases match TRBD1. Trimming removed 4 bases from V and 4 bases from J; junction bases left unmatched: 14. There are 17 residues in the CDR3. In germline, CDR1 is LNHNV, CDR2 YYDKDF (reference sequence). The CDR3 nucleotides read TGTGCCACCAGCACCCAATACGGTGGGGGACAGGGTTACGAGCAGTACTTC. The encoded protein is CATSTQYGGGQGYEQYF.